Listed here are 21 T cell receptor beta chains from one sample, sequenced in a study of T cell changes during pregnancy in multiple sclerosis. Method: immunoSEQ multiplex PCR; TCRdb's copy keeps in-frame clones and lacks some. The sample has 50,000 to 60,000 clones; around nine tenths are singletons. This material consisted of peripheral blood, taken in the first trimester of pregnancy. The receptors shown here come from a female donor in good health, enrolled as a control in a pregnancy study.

The CDR3 here is CASSRQDTEAFF. CDR3 sequence (DNA): TGTGCCAGCAGTCGACAGGACACTGAAGCTTTCTTT. The chain couples TRBV9 to TRBJ1-1, with D maybe TRBD1 (6 bases). V was shortened by 5 bases and J by 3 bases, with 8 bases between the two germline ends. This CDR3 spans 12 amino acids. Per the germline V gene, CDR1 is SGDLS and CDR2 is YYNGEE.

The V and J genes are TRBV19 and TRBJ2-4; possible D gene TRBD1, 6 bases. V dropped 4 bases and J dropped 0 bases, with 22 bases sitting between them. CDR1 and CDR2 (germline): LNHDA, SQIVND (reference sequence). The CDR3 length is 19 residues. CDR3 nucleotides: TGTGCCAGTAGTACCGAGCCGGGACACCCAGCAATAGCCAAAAACATTCAGTACTTC. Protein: CASSTEPGHPAIAKNIQYF.

The CDR3: CASRPGQGDEKLFF. CDR3 nucleotide sequence: TGTGCCAGCAGGCCGGGACAGGGGGACGAAAAACTGTTTTTT. The chain links TRBV5-6 to TRBJ1-4; 11 bases agree with TRBD1. V lost 5 bases, J lost 8 bases, and 5 bases stayed unmatched. In germline, CDR1 is SGHDT, CDR2 YYEEEE. CDR3 length equals 14 residues.

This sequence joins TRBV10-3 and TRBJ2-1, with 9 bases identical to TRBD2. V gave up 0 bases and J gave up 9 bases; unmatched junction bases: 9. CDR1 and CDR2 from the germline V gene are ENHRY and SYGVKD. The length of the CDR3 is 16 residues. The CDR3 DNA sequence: TGTGCCATCAGTGAGTCATCCGGGACTAGCATTGGTGAGCAGTTCTTC. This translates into CAISESSGTSIGEQFF.

The CDR3 DNA sequence: TGCGCCAGCAGCCAAGGGGGCAGGGGGCCAAGGGGCACTGAAGCTTTCTTT. This gives the protein CASSQGGRGPRGTEAFF. The chain has TRBV4-1 and TRBJ1-1; 8 bases are shared with TRBD1. V shed 1 base and J 4 bases; nucleotides not matched to a gene: 11. This CDR3 comprises 17 residues. Germline assignment: CDR1 MGHRA and CDR2 YSYEKL.

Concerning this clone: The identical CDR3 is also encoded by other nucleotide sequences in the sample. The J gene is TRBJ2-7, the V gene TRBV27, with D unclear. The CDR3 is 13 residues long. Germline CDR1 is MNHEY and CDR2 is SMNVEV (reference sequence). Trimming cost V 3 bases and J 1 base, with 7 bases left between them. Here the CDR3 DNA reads TGTGCCAGCAGTTTCTCGCAGTCCTACGAGCAGTACTTC. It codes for CASSFSQSYEQYF.

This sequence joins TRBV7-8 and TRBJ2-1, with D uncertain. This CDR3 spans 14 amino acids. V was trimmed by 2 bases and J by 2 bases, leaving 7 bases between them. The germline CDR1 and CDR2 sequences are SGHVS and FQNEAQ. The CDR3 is CASSLLDTYNEQFF. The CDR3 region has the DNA TGTGCCAGCAGCTTATTAGATACCTACAATGAGCAGTTCTTC.

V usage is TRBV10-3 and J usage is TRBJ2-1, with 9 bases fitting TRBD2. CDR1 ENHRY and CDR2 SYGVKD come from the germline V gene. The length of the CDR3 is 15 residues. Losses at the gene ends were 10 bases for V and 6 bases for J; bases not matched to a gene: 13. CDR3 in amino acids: CATSQVAGVPNEQFF. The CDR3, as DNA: TGTGCCACAAGTCAGGTAGCGGGAGTCCCCAATGAGCAGTTCTTC.

The CDR3 coding sequence is TGTGCCAGCAGCCCCGGTCACTTAGTAGGAGGGGAGAATCAGCCCCAGCATTTT. Translating gives CASSPGHLVGGENQPQHF. The rearrangement joins TRBV7-9 to TRBJ1-5; a weak D match, TRBD1 (5 bases). V was trimmed by 5 bases and J by 4 bases, leaving 24 bases between them. The CDR3 sequence is 18 residues long. Germline V CDR1 and CDR2: SEHNR, FQNEAQ (reference sequence).

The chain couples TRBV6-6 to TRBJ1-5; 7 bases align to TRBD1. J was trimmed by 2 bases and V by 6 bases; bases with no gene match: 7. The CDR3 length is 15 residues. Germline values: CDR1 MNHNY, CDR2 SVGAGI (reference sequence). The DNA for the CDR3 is TGTGCCAGCAGGGAGACAGGGCTGGGCAATCAGCCCCAGCATTTT. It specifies CASRETGLGNQPQHF.

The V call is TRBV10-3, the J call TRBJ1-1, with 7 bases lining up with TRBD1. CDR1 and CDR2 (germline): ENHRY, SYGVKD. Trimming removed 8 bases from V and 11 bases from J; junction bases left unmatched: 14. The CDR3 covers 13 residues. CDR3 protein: CAIQGGTEGSAFF. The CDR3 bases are TGTGCCATCCAAGGGGGGACAGAGGGGTCGGCTTTCTTT.

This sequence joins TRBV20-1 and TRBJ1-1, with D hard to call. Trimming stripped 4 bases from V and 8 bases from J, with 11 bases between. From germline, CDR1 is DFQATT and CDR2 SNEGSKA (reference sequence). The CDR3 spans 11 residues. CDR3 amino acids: CSANPGLEAFF. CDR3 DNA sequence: TGCAGTGCTAACCCCGGTTTGGAAGCTTTCTTT.

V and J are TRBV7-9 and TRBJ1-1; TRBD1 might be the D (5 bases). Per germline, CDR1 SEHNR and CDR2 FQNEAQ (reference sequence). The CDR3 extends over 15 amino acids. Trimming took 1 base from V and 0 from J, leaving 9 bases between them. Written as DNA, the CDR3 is TGTGCCAGCAGCTTAGGTCAGGGATTGAACACTGAAGCTTTCTTT. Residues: CASSLGQGLNTEAFF. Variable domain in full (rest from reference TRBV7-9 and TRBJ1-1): DTGVSQNPRHKITKRGQNVTFRCDPISEHNRLYWYRQTLGQGPEFLTYFQNEAQLEKSRLLSDRFSAERPKGSFSTLEIQRTEQGDSAMYLCASSLGQGLNTEAFFGQGTRLTVV.

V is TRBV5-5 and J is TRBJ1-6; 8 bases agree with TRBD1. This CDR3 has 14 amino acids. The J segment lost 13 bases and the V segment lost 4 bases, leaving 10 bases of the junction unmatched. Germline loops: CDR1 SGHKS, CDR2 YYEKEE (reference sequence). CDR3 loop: CASSIGQGVFPLHF. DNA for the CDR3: TGTGCCAGCAGCATAGGACAGGGTGTGTTTCCCCTCCACTTT. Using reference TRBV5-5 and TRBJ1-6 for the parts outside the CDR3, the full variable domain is DAGVTQSPTHLIKTRGQQVTLRCSPISGHKSVSWYQQVLGQGPQFIFQYYEKEERGRGNFPDRFSARQFPNYSSELNVNALLLGDSALYLCASSIGQGVFPLHFGNGTRLTVT.

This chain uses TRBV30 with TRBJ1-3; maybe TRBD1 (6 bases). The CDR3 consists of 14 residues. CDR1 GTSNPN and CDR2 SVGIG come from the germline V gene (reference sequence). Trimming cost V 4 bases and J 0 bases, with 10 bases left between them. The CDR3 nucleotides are TGTGCCTGGAATAGGGGGAACTCTGGAAACACCATATATTTT. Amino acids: CAWNRGNSGNTIYF.

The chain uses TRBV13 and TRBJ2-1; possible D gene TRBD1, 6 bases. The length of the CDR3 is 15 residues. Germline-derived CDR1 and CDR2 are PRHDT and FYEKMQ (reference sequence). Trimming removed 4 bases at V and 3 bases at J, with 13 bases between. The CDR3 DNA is TGTGCCAGCAGCTCCCGTCGGGACAACTACAATGAGCAGTTCTTC. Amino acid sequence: CASSSRRDNYNEQFF.

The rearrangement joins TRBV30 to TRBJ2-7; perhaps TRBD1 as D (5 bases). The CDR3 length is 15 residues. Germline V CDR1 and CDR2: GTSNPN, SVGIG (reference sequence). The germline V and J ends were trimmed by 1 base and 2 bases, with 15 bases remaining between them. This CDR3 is CAWSGGRGGTYEQYF. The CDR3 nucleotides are TGTGCCTGGAGTGGGGGAAGGGGTGGAACCTACGAGCAGTACTTC.

CDR3 sequence: CASSFGTVSNQPQHF. The CDR3 DNA follows: TGTGCCAGCAGCTTTGGGACAGTCAGCAATCAGCCCCAGCATTTT. The V gene is TRBV11-2, the J gene TRBJ1-5; TRBD1 agrees at 7 bases. CDR1 is SGHAT, CDR2 FQNNGV, per germline. CDR3 length: 15 residues. V dropped 3 bases and J dropped 1; count of bases not matched to a gene: 3.

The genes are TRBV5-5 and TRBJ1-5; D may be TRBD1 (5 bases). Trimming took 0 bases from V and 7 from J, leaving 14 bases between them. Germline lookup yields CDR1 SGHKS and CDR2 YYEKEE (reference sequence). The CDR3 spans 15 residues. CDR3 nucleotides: TGTGCCAGCAGCTTGGAGGACAATCGGGTACAGCCCCAGCATTTT. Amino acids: CASSLEDNRVQPQHF.

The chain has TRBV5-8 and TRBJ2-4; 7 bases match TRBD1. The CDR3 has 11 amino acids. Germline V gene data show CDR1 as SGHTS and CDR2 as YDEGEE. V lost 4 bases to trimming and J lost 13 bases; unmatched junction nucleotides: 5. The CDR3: CASSGTGAQYF. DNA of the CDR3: TGTGCCAGCAGCGGAACAGGGGCGCAGTACTTC.

The CDR3 spells CASSLGLISETQYF. The CDR3 DNA sequence: TGTGCCAGCAGCTTAGGACTAATCAGCGAGACCCAGTACTTC. This chain uses TRBV11-2 with TRBJ2-5; TRBD2 might be the D (5 bases). In germline, CDR1 is SGHAT, CDR2 FQNNGV. Trimming stripped 1 base from V and 5 bases from J, with 11 bases between. This CDR3 contains 14 residues.